This T cell receptor beta chain was observed in a study of CD8+CD57+ T cells in acquired aplastic anemia. Previously, flow cytometry had revealed CD8+CD57+ cell expansion in the patients chosen for sequencing. Severe acquired aplastic anemia was the diagnosis recorded for all patients. Patients had undergone no therapy by the time their blood was sampled. Genomic DNA, serving as template, underwent TCR beta VDJ and CDR3 profiling. MiXCR, run by TCRdb on the reads, gives a single entry per CDR3 protein. Here the sample spans around 190,000 distinct CDR3 sequences, around 50% being singletons. Notes on the study in general: Patients had roughly 30 CD8+ CDR3 sequences in common with controls (the shared set).

V dropped 2 bases and J dropped 0 bases, with 5 bases sitting between them. The germline V gene encodes CDR1 WSHSY and CDR2 SAAADI. The CDR3 has 13 residues. This clonotype was seen only a few times. The antigen is undetermined. This TCR came from a human donor with aplastic anemia. The sequenced sample was sorted CD4+, CD8+, or CD8+CD57+ T cells (not recorded which) from PBMCs. The chain carries TRBV10-2 and TRBJ2-7; D gene uncertain. CDR3 amino acids: CASSEVISYEQYF. CDR3 nucleotide sequence: TGCGCCAGCAGTGAGGTCATCTCCTACGAGCAGTACTTC.